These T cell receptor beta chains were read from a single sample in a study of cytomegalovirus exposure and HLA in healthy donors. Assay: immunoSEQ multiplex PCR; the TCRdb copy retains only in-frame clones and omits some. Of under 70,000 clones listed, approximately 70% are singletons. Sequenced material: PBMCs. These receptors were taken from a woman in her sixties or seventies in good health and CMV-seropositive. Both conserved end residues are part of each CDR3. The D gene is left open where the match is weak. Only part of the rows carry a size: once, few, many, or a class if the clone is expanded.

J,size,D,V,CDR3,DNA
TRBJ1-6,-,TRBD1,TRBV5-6,CASSSARQGLLPPLHF,TGTGCCAGCAGCTCCGCCCGACAGGGACTTTTACCACCCCTCCACTTT
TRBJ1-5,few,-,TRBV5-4,CASSLGPPGSNQPQHF,TGTGCCAGCAGCTTGGGGCCTCCCGGGAGCAATCAGCCCCAGCATTTT
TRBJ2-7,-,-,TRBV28,CASSLIRPNPYEQYF,TGTGCCAGCAGTTTAATCAGGCCTAACCCCTACGAGCAGTACTTC
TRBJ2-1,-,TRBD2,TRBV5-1,CASSLATGGPADEQFF,TGCGCCAGCAGCTTGGCCACGGGGGGGCCTGCGGATGAGCAGTTCTTC
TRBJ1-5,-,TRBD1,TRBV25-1,CASSEGTDYNQPQHF,TGTGCCAGCAGTGAAGGGACAGACTATAATCAGCCCCAGCATTTT
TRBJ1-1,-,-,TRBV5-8,CASSLGVGGGTEAFF,TGTGCCAGCAGCTTGGGGGTCGGGGGGGGCACTGAAGCTTTCTTT
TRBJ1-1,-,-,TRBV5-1,CASSLGGNTEAFF,TGCGCCAGCAGCTTGGGCGGGAACACTGAAGCTTTCTTT
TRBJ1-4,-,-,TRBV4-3,CASSAHRATNEKLFF,TGCGCCAGCAGCGCCCACCGAGCAACTAATGAAAAACTGTTTTTT
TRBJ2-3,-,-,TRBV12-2,CASRLVGGVLLRTDTQYF,TGTGCAAGTCGCTTAGTGGGGGGGGTTCTGTTACGCACAGATACGCAGTATTTT
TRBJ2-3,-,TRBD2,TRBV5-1,CASRPSGGAGDTQYF,TGCGCCAGCAGGCCCAGCGGGGGGGCAGGAGATACGCAGTATTTT
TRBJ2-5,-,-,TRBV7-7,CASSLSPSSSETQYF,TGTGCTAGCAGCCTTTCCCCCAGTAGCTCAGAGACCCAGTACTTC
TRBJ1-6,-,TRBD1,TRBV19,CASSKLDRDNSPLHF,TGTGCCAGTAGTAAGCTGGACAGGGATAATTCACCCCTCCACTTT
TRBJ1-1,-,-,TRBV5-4,CASSFDRSSNTEAFF,TGTGCCAGCAGCTTCGACAGGTCCTCGAACACTGAAGCTTTCTTT
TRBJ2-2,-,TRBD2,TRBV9,CASTQSLLAGNTGELFF,TGTGCCAGCACCCAAAGCCTACTAGCGGGGAACACCGGGGAGCTGTTTTTT
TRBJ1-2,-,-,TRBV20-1,CSGGGTKGYTF,TGCAGTGGGGGGGGGACAAAAGGCTACACCTTC
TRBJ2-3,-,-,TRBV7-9,CASSLRGGDSSTDTQYF,TGTGCCAGCAGCCTGAGAGGGGGGGATTCTAGCACAGATACGCAGTATTTT
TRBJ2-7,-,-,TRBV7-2,CASSLRLASYEQYF,TGTGCCAGCAGCTTAAGGTTAGCTTCCTACGAGCAGTACTTC
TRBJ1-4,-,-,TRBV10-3,CAIRRGQSNNEKLFF,TGTGCCATCAGGAGAGGACAGTCCAATAATGAAAAACTGTTTTTT
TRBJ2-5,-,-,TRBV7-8,CASSFYWDFTYQETQYF,TGTGCCAGCAGCTTCTACTGGGACTTCACGTACCAAGAGACCCAGTACTTC
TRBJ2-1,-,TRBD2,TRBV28,CASRGDTRNEQFF,TGTGCCAGCCGGGGGGATACTAGAAATGAGCAGTTCTTC
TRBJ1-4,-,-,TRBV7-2,CASSLDMGREKLFF,TGTGCCAGCAGCTTAGATATGGGGAGGGAAAAACTGTTTTTT
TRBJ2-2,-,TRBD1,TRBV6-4,CASGTGVTGELFF,TGTGCCAGCGGGACAGGGGTCACCGGGGAGCTGTTTTTT
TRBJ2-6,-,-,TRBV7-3,CASSPPGGANVLTF,TGTGCCAGCAGCCCCCCGGGGGGGGCCAACGTCCTGACTTTC
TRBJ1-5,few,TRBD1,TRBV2,CASHGTGNQPQHF,TGTGCCAGCCATGGGACAGGCAATCAGCCCCAGCATTTT
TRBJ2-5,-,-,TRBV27,CASSLRQVGGQETQYF,TGTGCCAGCAGTCTAAGACAGGTCGGTGGCCAAGAGACCCAGTACTTC
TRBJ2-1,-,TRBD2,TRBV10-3,CAISESMNGGAGEQFF,TGTGCCATCAGTGAGTCGATGAACGGGGGGGCAGGTGAGCAGTTCTTC
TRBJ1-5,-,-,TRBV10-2,CASSESATQPQHF,TGCGCCAGCAGTGAGTCAGCTACTCAGCCCCAGCATTTT
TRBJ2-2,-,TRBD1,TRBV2,CASSLDRVDTGELFF,TGTGCCAGCAGCCTCGACAGGGTAGACACCGGGGAGCTGTTTTTT
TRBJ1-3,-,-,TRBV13,CASSREAGNTIYF,TGTGCCAGCTCCAGGGAGGCTGGAAACACCATATATTTT
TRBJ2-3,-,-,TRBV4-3,CASSQEQQSAAQYF,TGCGCCAGCAGCCAAGAACAACAGTCAGCGGCGCAGTATTTT
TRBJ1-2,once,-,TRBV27,CASSLRGRDYGYTF,TGTGCCAGCAGTTTAAGGGGCAGGGACTATGGCTACACCTTC
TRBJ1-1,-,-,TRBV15,CATSRPDGGMNTEAFF,TGTGCCACCAGCAGACCTGATGGAGGTATGAACACTGAAGCTTTCTTT
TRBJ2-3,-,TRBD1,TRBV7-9,CASSRRQGPTTDTQYF,TGTGCCAGCAGCCGAAGACAGGGACCCACCACAGATACGCAGTATTTT
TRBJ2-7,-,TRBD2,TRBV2,CASMTAGEQYF,TGTGCCAGCATGACAGCGGGGGAGCAGTACTTC
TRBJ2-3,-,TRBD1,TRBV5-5,CASSNRQGTSTDTQYF,TGTGCCAGCAGCAACCGACAGGGGACTTCGACAGATACGCAGTATTTT
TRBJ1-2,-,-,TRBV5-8,CASSRPGAGGYTF,TGTGCCAGCAGCCGACCAGGGGCGGGCGGCTACACCTTC
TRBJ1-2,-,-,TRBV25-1,CASKFETGGGYTF,TGTGCCAGCAAGTTTGAGACAGGCGGAGGCTACACCTTC
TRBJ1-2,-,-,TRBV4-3,CASSQDRSRGYTF,TGCGCCAGCAGCCAAGATCGGTCCCGGGGCTACACCTTC
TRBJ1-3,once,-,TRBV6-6,CATTDSGNTIYF,TGTGCCACGACAGACTCTGGAAACACCATATATTTT
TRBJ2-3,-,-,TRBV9,CASRHGDTQYF,TGTGCCAGCAGGCACGGGGATACGCAGTATTTT
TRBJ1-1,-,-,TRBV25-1,CASKGDTEAFF,TGTGCCAGCAAAGGGGACACTGAAGCTTTCTTT
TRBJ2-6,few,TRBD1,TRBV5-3,CARSLKGALATGANVLTF,TGTGCCAGAAGCTTAAAGGGGGCGCTTGCTACTGGGGCCAACGTCCTGACTTTC
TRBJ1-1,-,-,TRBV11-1,CASSRTRYTEAFF,TGTGCCAGCAGCCGGACAAGGTACACTGAAGCTTTCTTT
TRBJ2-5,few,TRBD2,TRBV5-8,CASSLGTSGGLYQETQYF,TGTGCCAGCAGCTTGGGGACTAGCGGGGGCCTGTACCAAGAGACCCAGTACTTC
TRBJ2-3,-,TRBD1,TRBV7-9,CASSSDRGHGITSTDTQYF,TGTGCCAGCAGCTCCGACAGGGGACACGGAATTACTAGCACAGATACGCAGTATTTT
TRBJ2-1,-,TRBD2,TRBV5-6,CASSISGVSYNEQFF,TGTGCCAGCAGCATTAGCGGGGTCTCCTACAATGAGCAGTTCTTC
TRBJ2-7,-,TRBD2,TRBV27,CASSPGLADRWYF,TGTGCCAGCAGTCCGGGACTAGCGGACCGGTGGTACTTC
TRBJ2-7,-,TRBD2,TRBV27,CASSSAGANSYEQYF,TGTGCCAGCAGTTCTGCGGGAGCAAACTCCTACGAGCAGTACTTC
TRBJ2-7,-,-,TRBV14,CASSKAGSYLYEQYF,TGTGCCAGCAGCAAAGCCGGGTCCTATCTTTACGAGCAGTACTTC
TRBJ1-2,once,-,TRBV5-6,CASRWGGSSGYTF,TGTGCCAGCCGCTGGGGCGGCTCCTCGGGCTACACCTTC